The entry below describes one T cell receptor (beta chain). Its antigen is unknown. No per-base quality is available; no much larger clone lies one base away. The sample originates from a study of blood T cell repertoires in COVID-19 (dated by TCRdb to the early 2020s). About the investigation overall: Samples from collaborators originated in the United States, Italy and Spain and spanned both the acute and convalescent phases of COVID-19. The material from the prospective study consisted of cDNA or gDNA derived from T cells, B-cell-depleted T cells, or PBMCs. Subjects who had been exposed to COVID-19, were actively infected with it, or had recovered from it provided the deeply sampled blood TCRbeta repertoires that made up the dataset. The repertoires were released in a freely available public database meant as a resource for research on the immune response to SARS-CoV-2. Samples were obtained from the ongoing ImmuneRACE study (first 160 participants) and from over a thousand subjects provided by 6 global collaborators. The sample metadata nearly always contained a de-identified subject ID, COVID-19 status, age in years and sex. Where available, HLA class I and class II types were taken from metadata supplied by the sample provider and were not determined by assay-based typing.

Per the germline V gene, SGDLS is the CDR1 and YYNGEE is the CDR2. Trimming removed 5 bases from V and 0 bases from J, leaving 6 bases between the germline ends. From cysteine to phenylalanine, the CDR3 is 13 amino acids long. CDR3 DNA only is kept here, 39 bases in frame from base 1. General study outcomes and caveats: How much clinical and demographic metadata was included differed by source and by participant, and the metadata was provided uncurated.

TCRbeta CDR3 regions were amplified from genomic DNA by means of the immunoSEQ Assay, a bias-controlled multiplex PCR. In the authors' own workflow: The number of nucleated cells in each sample was estimated by amplification of reference gene primers within the assay. To quantify the absolute abundance of each unique TCRbeta CDR3 rearrangement, sequence reads were collapsed and filtered. For each sample, productive Simpson clonality was calculated as the square root of Simpson's diversity index over productive rearrangements. As stored in TCRdb, this immuneACCESS dataset retains in-frame rearrangements with V and J assigned. A fraction of the clones does not appear; measured against another copy, unresolved V genes explain less than half of the discrepancy, and the remainder lacks a known reason. That table furnishes V, J and clone size, whereas the DNA furnished D and trimming. This sample lists roughly 390,000 clones; less than 85% were detected once. The biggest ten clones account for approximately 3.6% of the sample.

Whole blood was collected in K2EDTA tubes by collaborating institutions according to the institutions' own protocols. For TCRbeta analysis, collaborator samples were shipped as frozen whole blood, as isolated PBMCs, or as DNA extracted from either sample type. This TCR was recovered from a woman under 30 with acute or convalescent COVID-19. The V and J segments used are TRBV9 and TRBJ1-5; the D gene remains uncertain. Source material: peripheral blood. The CDR3 here reads CASSPHSNQPQHF. The DNA sequence reads TGTGCCAGCAGTCCACATAGCAATCAGCCCCAGCATTTT.